Presented here are 30 T cell receptor beta chains from one specimen sequenced in a study of spatial heterogeneity in lung cancer (dated by TCRdb to 2018 to 2020). The library was produced with 5' RACE. TCRdb names NextSeq 500 as the instrument used. The public reads were quality trimmed at Q25 with fastp and then assembled into clones with MiXCR by TCRdb, keeping productive beta chains. A single entry per CDR3 protein holds the most common genes and DNA from its merged rows. The sample includes about 6,100 distinct CDR3 sequences, with under 15% observed a single time. Approximately 15% of the sample is taken by the ten largest. Explained via the paper, the time point label denotes: sample taken at primary tumor resection. The sample in question was lung tissue, obtained at surgery. These receptors originate from a human donor with early-stage non-small cell lung cancer.

This clonotype is medium-sized by share. This beta chain is an unintended read in a library built for alpha chains; its size means little. This rearrangement joins TRBV14 to TRBJ2-2, with D perhaps TRBD2 (6 bases). CDR3 size: 16 residues. CDR1 and CDR2 (germline): SGHDN, FVKESK. Trimming shortened V by 0 bases and J by 5 bases, and 13 bases separated the two germline ends. CDR3 amino acids: CASSQEGGKPTGELFF. The CDR3 DNA is TGTGCCAGCAGCCAAGAGGGCGGGAAGCCTACCGGGGAGCTGTTTTTT.

This clonotype was detected ten times or more. This beta chain is an off-target read within a library intended for alpha chains, so its frequency means little. The chain combines TRBV9 with TRBJ2-2; 8 bases align to TRBD2. J was trimmed by 1 base and V by 0 bases; bases with no gene match: 8. Germline CDR1 and CDR2: SGDLS and YYNGEE. The CDR3 consists of 18 residues. CDR3: CASSVVASGSWNTGELFF. The CDR3 DNA reads TGTGCCAGCAGCGTAGTGGCTAGCGGGTCCTGGAACACCGGGGAGCTGTTTTTT.

This clonotype is labeled as medium-sized. A library made for alpha chains picked up this beta chain off target, so its size means little. The chain joins TRBV20-1 to TRBJ2-3, with 8 bases lining up with TRBD1. The CDR3 totals 16 residues. V dropped 5 bases and J dropped 0; count of bases not matched to a gene: 10. Germline assignment: CDR1 DFQATT and CDR2 SNEGSKA (reference sequence). The CDR3 DNA follows: TGCAGTGCTGCCTTGACAGGGGACGCAAGCACAGATACGCAGTATTTT. Translating it yields CSAALTGDASTDTQYF.

This clonotype rates as medium-sized. As an off-target read in a library built for alpha chains, this beta chain has a frequency of little significance. This chain joins TRBV4-1 and TRBJ1-1; a possible D gene is TRBD1 (6 bases). From germline, CDR1 is MGHRA and CDR2 YSYEKL. Trimming took off 1 base at V and 8 bases at J, with 14 bases between the two ends. The CDR3 is 14 amino acids. The CDR3 is CASSQAVRGSEAFF. As DNA, the CDR3 is TGCGCCAGCAGCCAAGCTGTCAGGGGTTCCGAAGCTTTCTTT.

This clonotype was detected many times. This beta chain is a stray read from a library made for alpha chains; its abundance is not meaningful. This chain links TRBV20-1 with TRBJ2-5; 7 bases agree with TRBD1. This CDR3 has 13 residues. Germline CDR1 DFQATT, CDR2 SNEGSKA (reference sequence). Unmatched junction bases numbered 8, after V lost 5 bases and J lost 5 bases. The CDR3 sequence: CSAEPTGLETQYF. CDR3 DNA sequence: TGCAGTGCTGAACCGACAGGGCTGGAGACCCAGTACTTC.

About this clonotype itself: Because this beta chain is a stray read in a library intended to capture alpha chains, its abundance should not be given much weight. The chain joins TRBV7-9 to TRBJ1-2; no clear D. V was clipped by 3 bases and J by 3 bases, with 14 bases between them. Germline V gene lookup returns CDR1 SEHNR and CDR2 FQNEAQ (reference sequence). CDR3 length equals 15 residues. The CDR3: CASSFPDRGHYGYTF. The CDR3 nucleotides are TGTGCCAGCAGCTTCCCGGACCGAGGCCACTATGGCTACACCTTC. The full variable domain, completed using reference TRBV7-9 and TRBJ1-2, is DTGVSQNPRHKITKRGQNVTFRCDPISEHNRLYWYRQTLGQGPEFLTYFQNEAQLEKSRLLSDRFSAERPKGSFSTLEIQRTEQGDSAMYLCASSFPDRGHYGYTFGSGTRLTVV.

This clonotype was counted many times. For a library built for alpha chains, this beta chain is a stray read; little rests on its size. The rearrangement uses TRBV9 and TRBJ1-6; 11 nucleotides line up with TRBD1. The CDR3 is 16 residues long. CDR1 SGDLS and CDR2 YYNGEE come from the germline V gene. V dropped 4 bases and J dropped 6; count of bases not matched to a gene: 6. CDR3 coding DNA: TGTGCCAGCAGCCCTCGGACAGGGGGCCCTAATTCACCCCTCCACTTT. It codes for CASSPRTGGPNSPLHF.

By share, this clonotype counts as medium-sized. The library was built for alpha chains, so this beta chain is an off-target read and its size means little. V gene TRBV20-1 combines with J gene TRBJ2-3; perhaps TRBD2 as D (7 bases). Trimming cost V 1 base and J 1 base, with 15 bases left between them. Germline V CDR1 and CDR2: DFQATT, SNEGSKA (reference sequence). The CDR3 has 16 amino acids. The CDR3 loop is CSARGGASGRTDTQYF. The CDR3 nucleotides read TGCAGTGCTAGAGGGGGGGCTAGCGGACGCACAGATACGCAGTATTTT.

By sample fraction, this clonotype is medium-sized. Being off target in a library aimed at alpha chains, this beta chain has a size of little meaning. The chain recombines TRBV7-9 with TRBJ2-7, with TRBD2 as a possible D gene (6 bases). Looked up from germline, CDR1 is SEHNR and CDR2 is FQNEAQ (reference sequence). The V gene lost 5 bases and the J gene lost 2 bases, with 13 bases spanning the gap. The CDR3 contains 14 residues. The DNA for the CDR3 is TGTGCCAGCAGCCCGGGACTCATAGCCTACGAGCAGTACTTC. This encodes CASSPGLIAYEQYF.

This clonotype has a count of ten or more. This beta chain slipped into a library made for alpha chains as a stray read, so its size is not meaningful. This chain connects TRBV29-1 to TRBJ1-2; D is uncertain. This CDR3 spans 13 amino acids. The germline gives CDR1 SQVTM, CDR2 ANQGSEA. Trimming shortened V by 4 bases and J by 4 bases, and 13 bases separated the two germline ends. Here the CDR3 DNA reads TGCAGCGTTGGCCTGTCGGAGGGCTATGGCTACACCTTC. Protein product: CSVGLSEGYGYTF.

This clonotype rates as medium-sized. This beta chain is off target for a library built for alpha chains, so its abundance means little. The V call is TRBV6-5, the J call TRBJ1-1; D is unresolved. Germline V gene lookup returns CDR1 MNHEY and CDR2 SVGAGI. The CDR3 is 13 residues long. V lost 6 bases and J 6 bases, leaving 14 bases between the germline ends. CDR3 nucleotide sequence: TGTGCCAGCAGCATACATCCAAATGCTGAAGCTTTCTTT. Translated, it gives CASSIHPNAEAFF.

This clonotype was seen many times. This beta chain slipped into a library made for alpha chains as a stray read, so its size is not meaningful. The chain couples TRBV7-8 to TRBJ2-7; 11 nucleotides match TRBD2. Germline-derived CDR1 and CDR2 are SGHVS and FQNEAQ. The J segment lost 2 bases and the V segment lost 5 bases, leaving 5 bases of the junction unmatched. The CDR3 extends over 15 amino acids. This CDR3 is CASSPKTSGAYEQYF. In DNA form, the CDR3 reads TGTGCCAGCAGCCCGAAGACTAGCGGGGCCTACGAGCAGTACTTC.

This clonotype was found many times. This beta chain turned up in a library designed for alpha chains; as an off-target read, its abundance says little. V is TRBV6-1 and J is TRBJ2-7, with 10 bases identical to TRBD1. Per the germline V gene, CDR1 is MNHNS and CDR2 is SASEGT. The CDR3 runs 14 residues. V gave up 6 bases and J gave up 7 bases; unmatched junction bases: 9. The CDR3 protein is CASSRDRGFGEQYF. CDR3 DNA sequence: TGTGCCAGCAGCCGGGACAGGGGCTTCGGGGAGCAGTACTTC.

For this clonotype: For a library built for alpha chains, this beta chain is a stray read; little rests on its size. The chain carries TRBV19 and TRBJ1-5, with D perhaps TRBD1 (5 bases). CDR1 and CDR2 (germline): LNHDA, SQIVND (reference sequence). This CDR3 is 15 amino acids long. V lost 1 base to trimming and J lost 2 bases, with 9 bases between them. In DNA form, the CDR3 reads TGTGCCAGTAGTATAGGTGGGGCAGGCAATCAGCCCCAGCATTTT. It translates to CASSIGGAGNQPQHF.

This clonotype was recorded at least ten times. With the library built for alpha chains, this beta chain is off target and its frequency is not meaningful. This rearrangement joins TRBV6-5 to TRBJ1-1; 8 nucleotides match TRBD1. V lost 6 bases and J lost 5; bases outside the gene matches: 8. This CDR3 spans 14 amino acids. Germline-derived CDR1 and CDR2 are MNHEY and SVGAGI. The CDR3 DNA sequence: TGTGCCAGCAGACCCGGACAGGGATGGACTGAAGCTTTCTTT. Its protein product is CASRPGQGWTEAFF.

At least ten counts were recorded for this clonotype. As an off-target read in a library built for alpha chains, this beta chain has a frequency of little significance. V usage is TRBV7-8 and J usage is TRBJ1-2; D possibly corresponds to TRBD1 (5 bases). The CDR3 has 15 amino acids. Trimming stripped 5 bases from V and 4 bases from J, with 17 bases between. Germline CDR1 reads SGHVS; CDR2 reads FQNEAQ. CDR3 amino acids: CASSKGDLLSYGYTF. The DNA for the CDR3 is TGTGCCAGCAGCAAAGGGGACTTATTGTCCTATGGCTACACCTTC.

This clonotype was observed at least ten times. This beta chain represents an off-target read in a library built for alpha chains; its size is of limited meaning. The chain couples TRBV10-2 to TRBJ2-3, with D possibly being TRBD1 (8 bases). Germline loops: CDR1 WSHSY, CDR2 SAAADI. This CDR3 region has 16 residues. V gave up 2 bases and J gave up 4 bases, with 16 bases separating them. CDR3 loop: CASSEANRGGADTQYF. CDR3 nucleotide sequence: TGCGCCAGCAGTGAGGCGAACAGGGGGGGGGCAGATACGCAGTATTTT.

This clonotype was detected many times. As an off-target read in a library built for alpha chains, this beta chain has a frequency of little significance. The genes are TRBV9 and TRBJ2-5; D is uncertain. Trimming pared 0 bases from V and 2 bases from J, leaving 11 bases between. Germline CDR1 reads SGDLS; CDR2 reads YYNGEE. The CDR3 totals 15 residues. The DNA for the CDR3 is TGTGCCAGCAGCGTAGGGGGAAGTATTCAAGAGACCCAGTACTTC. It yields the protein CASSVGGSIQETQYF.

About this clonotype itself: Found in a library prepared for alpha chains, this beta chain is an off-target read, and its abundance has little meaning. V usage is TRBV12-3 or TRBV12-4 and J usage is TRBJ2-1; 10 positions agree with TRBD1. The V gene end was trimmed by 6 bases and the J gene end by 8 bases; junction bases not matched to a gene: 4. The CDR3 sequence is 13 residues long. The CDR3 here is CASRRTGGDEQFF. The CDR3 coding sequence is TGTGCCAGCAGAAGGACAGGGGGGGATGAGCAGTTCTTC.

By proportion, this clonotype is medium-sized. This beta chain was picked up by a library intended for alpha chains and is off target, so its count carries little meaning. The chain links TRBV18 to TRBJ2-2; TRBD1 is a possible D gene (7 bases). V gave up 1 base and J gave up 5 bases, with 14 bases separating them. Per germline, CDR1 KGHSH and CDR2 LQKENI. CDR3 length: 16 residues. The CDR3 spells CASSPLTGDWTGELFF. CDR3 in DNA: TGTGCCAGCTCACCACTTACAGGGGACTGGACCGGGGAGCTGTTTTTT. Full variable domain (rest looked up from reference TRBV18 and TRBJ2-2): NAGVMQNPRHLVRRRGQEARLRCSPMKGHSHVYWYRQLPEEGLKFMVYLQKENIIDESGMPKERFSAEFPKEGPSILRIQQVVRGDSAAYFCASSPLTGDWTGELFFGEGSRLTVL.

This clonotype is deemed large. Since it is a stray read in a library aimed at alpha chains, this beta chain has a size that is not meaningful. The V gene is TRBV20-1, the J gene TRBJ2-2; D is possibly TRBD1 (5 bases). Trimming shortened V by 5 bases and J by 4 bases, and 11 bases separated the two germline ends. The length of the CDR3 is 13 residues. Germline V gene lookup returns CDR1 DFQATT and CDR2 SNEGSKA (reference sequence). CDR3 coding DNA: TGCAGTGCTCTTGACAGAGGCACCGGGGAGCTGTTTTTT. This encodes CSALDRGTGELFF.

Only a few counts were recorded for this clonotype. A library made for alpha chains picked up this beta chain off target, so its size means little. The rearrangement links TRBV10-3 to TRBJ1-3, with D possibly TRBD1 on 5 matching bases. Germline values: CDR1 ENHRY, CDR2 SYGVKD. This CDR3 contains 17 residues. The V end was cut by 3 bases, the J end by 1 base, with 16 bases between. The CDR3 coding sequence is TGTGCCATCAGTGATTCCACTCGGGGCCTATCTGGAAACACCATATATTTT. It is translated as CAISDSTRGLSGNTIYF.

This clonotype was found many times. This beta chain is off target for a library built for alpha chains, so its abundance means little. The chain links TRBV7-3 to TRBJ2-2, with 10 positions matching TRBD1. CDR1 is SGHTA, CDR2 FQGTGA, per germline. The CDR3 contains 17 residues. V was pared by 5 bases and J by 5 bases, with 11 bases of the junction left unmatched. This CDR3 is CASSPRQGAASTGELFF. The CDR3 DNA sequence: TGTGCCAGCAGCCCTCGACAGGGGGCAGCGAGTACCGGGGAGCTGTTTTTT.

In this sample, this clonotype turned up many times. At one boundary the junction diverges from the germline segment, which might be a read error. This beta chain is an off-target read within a library intended for alpha chains, so its frequency means little. The chain links TRBV5-1 to TRBJ2-7; TRBD2 aligns across 8 bases. Germline loops: CDR1 SGHRS, CDR2 YFSETQ. The CDR3 has 13 amino acids. Here the CDR3 reads CVSSGGGLGEQYF. The CDR3, as DNA: TGCGTCAGCAGCGGGGGAGGACTCGGCGAGCAGTACTTC.

This clonotype is labeled medium-sized. This beta chain is a stray sequence in a library constructed for alpha chains; its clone size is not meaningful. The gene calls are TRBV5-6 and TRBJ2-3; D not resolved. Per the germline V gene, CDR1 is SGHDT and CDR2 is YYEEEE. The CDR3 has 15 residues. The V end was cut by 0 bases, the J end by 2 bases, with 10 bases between. The CDR3 region has the DNA TGTGCCAGCAGCTTGGAACGGGTCTCCACAGATACGCAGTATTTT. This encodes CASSLERVSTDTQYF.

In its sample, this clonotype was seen many times. This beta chain appears as a stray read in a library generated for alpha chains; its size is not informative. The CDR3 loop reads CASSLIGPGYQETQYF. CDR3 coding DNA: TGTGCCAGCAGTTTAATCGGTCCTGGGTACCAAGAGACCCAGTACTTC. V and J are TRBV28 and TRBJ2-5, with no clear D. The V gene lost 2 bases and the J gene lost 0 bases, with 13 bases spanning the gap. From germline, CDR1 is MDHEN and CDR2 SYDVKM. The CDR3 runs to 16 residues.

This clonotype was found many times. The library was built for alpha chains, so this beta chain is an off-target read and its size means little. V is TRBV6-5 and J is TRBJ1-6; 8 positions agree with TRBD1. The trim removed 2 bases at V and 7 bases at J, leaving 4 bases unmatched. Germline lookup yields CDR1 MNHEY and CDR2 SVGAGI. The CDR3 is 15 amino acids. DNA for the CDR3: TGTGCCAGCAGTTACCTGACAGGGGAGAATTCACCCCTCCACTTT. As protein: CASSYLTGENSPLHF.

A note on this clonotype: The library was designed around alpha chains, so this beta chain is a stray read whose abundance carries little weight. The J gene is TRBJ2-3, the V gene TRBV30; the match to TRBD2 covers 8 bases. This CDR3 is built from 15 residues. V trimming: 3 bases; J trimming: 4 bases; junction bases outside the gene matches: 9. Germline V gene data show CDR1 as GTSNPN and CDR2 as SVGIG (reference sequence). DNA of the CDR3: TGTGCCTGGAGCCCAGGGACTAGTGAGGCAGATACGCAGTATTTT. The encoded protein is CAWSPGTSEADTQYF.

This clonotype was found many times. In a library made to pick up alpha chains, this beta chain is a stray read with a size that means little. The genes are TRBV24-1 and TRBJ2-2; D perhaps matches TRBD2 (6 bases). Trimming shortened V by 1 base and J by 2 bases, and 10 bases separated the two germline ends. CDR1 is KGHDR and CDR2 is SFDVKD in the germline V gene. The length of the CDR3 is 16 residues. The CDR3 DNA is TGTGCCACCAGTGATTTCCGGGGGTCCAACACCGGGGAGCTGTTTTTT. Its translation: CATSDFRGSNTGELFF.

This clonotype was counted ten times or more. Within a library made for alpha chains, this beta chain is off target, and its count is uninformative. The rearrangement links TRBV9 to TRBJ2-3, with 8 positions matching TRBD2. Germline V gene lookup returns CDR1 SGDLS and CDR2 YYNGEE. The CDR3 consists of 15 residues. The junction had 7 bases not matched to a gene; V was cut back by 3 bases and J by 4 bases. DNA of the CDR3: TGTGCCAGCAGCGGACGAGCGGGAGAGGCAGATACGCAGTATTTT. This codes for CASSGRAGEADTQYF.